The 14 T cell receptor beta chains below come from one sample, sequenced in a study of cytomegalovirus exposure and HLA in healthy donors. Clones were read by immunoSEQ multiplex PCR, and TCRdb kept only the in-frame ones, dropping some. The sample lists roughly 230,000 clones; 90% were seen once. Material: PBMCs. The receptors here all came from a woman aged 25 to 39 in good health and CMV-seronegative.

This clone has more than one count but fewer than ten. The rearrangement links TRBV4-1 to TRBJ2-7; no clear D gene. CDR3 size: 13 residues. Trimming took off 2 bases at V and 2 bases at J, with 7 bases between the two ends. The germline V gene encodes CDR1 MGHRA and CDR2 YSYEKL. CDR3 coding DNA: TGCGCCAGCAGCCAACCGGGCACCTACGAGCAGTACTTC. Encoded protein: CASSQPGTYEQYF.

The V call is TRBV5-1, the J call TRBJ2-1; D is unclear. V lost 0 bases and J lost 6, with 4 bases in between. Germline lookup yields CDR1 SGHRS and CDR2 YFSETQ. The CDR3 sequence is 12 residues long. The CDR3 protein is CASSLDRNEQFF. For the CDR3, the DNA is TGCGCCAGCAGCTTGGATCGCAATGAGCAGTTCTTC. Full variable domain (remainder filled in from reference TRBV5-1 and TRBJ2-1): KAGVTQTPRYLIKTRGQQVTLSCSPISGHRSVSWYQQTPGQGLQFLFEYFSETQRNKGNFPGRFSGRQFSNSRSEMNVSTLELGDSALYLCASSLDRNEQFFGPGTRLTVL.

The chain combines TRBV2 with TRBJ2-3; 14 nucleotides match TRBD2. There are 14 residues in the CDR3. The junction had 4 bases not matched to a gene; V was cut back by 10 bases and J by 4 bases. In germline, CDR1 is SNHLY, CDR2 FYNNEI. The CDR3 spells CAIPGLAGADTQYF. The CDR3 nucleotides read TGTGCCATACCGGGACTAGCGGGAGCAGATACGCAGTATTTT.

The CDR3 region has the DNA TGTGCCAGCAGCTTAGGAGGGCAGGGGACCCAGTACTTC. The encoded protein is CASSLGGQGTQYF. This sequence joins TRBV7-9 and TRBJ2-5; either TRBD1 or TRBD2 may supply D (5 bases each). CDR1 and CDR2 from the germline V gene are SEHNR and FQNEAQ (reference sequence). Trimming removed 1 base from V and 7 bases from J, with 10 bases in between. The CDR3 spans 13 residues.

V usage is TRBV27 and J usage is TRBJ2-1; tentatively, D is TRBD2 (5 bases). The germline V and J ends were trimmed by 6 bases and 4 bases, with 16 bases remaining between them. The CDR3 sequence is 15 residues long. CDR1 is MNHEY and CDR2 is SMNVEV in the germline V gene (reference sequence). In DNA, the CDR3 is TGTGCCAGCAGGACCGGGCCGAGGGTTTACAATGAGCAGTTCTTC. It codes for CASRTGPRVYNEQFF.

This rearrangement joins TRBV28 to TRBJ1-1; 7 nucleotides match TRBD1. Trimming cost V 3 bases and J 1 base; bases outside gene matches: 8. The CDR3 sequence is 16 residues long. The germline CDR1 and CDR2 sequences are MDHEN and SYDVKM. The CDR3 DNA sequence: TGTGCCAGCAGTTTCGCAGGGGGATTTAAGAACACTGAAGCTTTCTTT. Translating gives CASSFAGGFKNTEAFF.

This sequence joins TRBV4-3 and TRBJ1-5; 7 bases align to TRBD1. Germline CDR1 reads LGHNA; CDR2 reads YSLEER. This CDR3 spans 15 amino acids. V dropped 1 base and J dropped 4; count of bases not matched to a gene: 4. CDR3 coding DNA: TGCGCCAGCAGCCAAGTCCCGACAGGGAATCAGCCCCAGCATTTT. This sequence encodes CASSQVPTGNQPQHF.

V and J are TRBV28 and TRBJ2-3; D is ambiguous. Trimming took off 4 bases at V and 4 bases at J, with 6 bases between the two ends. CDR3 size: 12 residues. Germline V gives CDR1 MDHEN, CDR2 SYDVKM. The CDR3 protein is CASSSGPDTQYF. The CDR3 region has the DNA TGTGCCAGCAGTTCTGGCCCAGATACGCAGTATTTT. Full variable domain (outside the CDR3, taken from reference TRBV28 and TRBJ2-3): DVKVTQSSRYLVKRTGEKVFLECVQDMDHENMFWYRQDPGLGLRLIYFSYDVKMKEKGDIPEGYSVSREKKERFSLILESASTNQTSMYLCASSSGPDTQYFGPGTRLTVL.

The gene calls are TRBV2 and TRBJ1-1, with D possibly matching TRBD1 (6 bases). The CDR3 runs to 11 residues. Between the trimmed V and J ends, which lost 7 bases and 7 bases, there was a span of 10 bases. Looked up from germline, CDR1 is SNHLY and CDR2 is FYNNEI. The CDR3 coding sequence is TGTGCCAGCAAGACAGGCAATGAAGCTTTCTTT. Protein sequence: CASKTGNEAFF.

This rearrangement joins TRBV28 to TRBJ1-2; no clear D. V was shortened by 4 bases and J by 4 bases, with 16 bases between the two germline ends. Germline V gene sequence: CDR1 MDHEN, CDR2 SYDVKM. The CDR3 totals 15 residues. CDR3: CASSSPSPGGYGYTF. The CDR3 DNA reads TGTGCCAGCAGTTCTCCGTCCCCCGGAGGCTATGGCTACACCTTC.

The gene calls are TRBV19 and TRBJ2-7; no clear D. CDR3 length: 12 amino acids. Germline CDR1 is LNHDA and CDR2 is SQIVND (reference sequence). Trimming left V 5 bases short and J 0 bases short, with 5 bases between. CDR3 sequence: CASSPSSYEQYF. The CDR3 nucleotides read TGTGCCAGTAGTCCGAGCTCCTACGAGCAGTACTTC.

The chain employs TRBV7-9 and TRBJ2-1; D remains ambiguous. The CDR3 spans 12 residues. Germline-derived CDR1 and CDR2 are SEHNR and FQNEAQ (reference sequence). Trimming removed 2 bases at V and 7 bases at J, with 6 bases between. Here the CDR3 reads CASSLPGNEQFF. The CDR3 DNA follows: TGTGCCAGCAGCTTACCTGGTAATGAGCAGTTCTTC.

The CDR3 sequence: CASSLFIPSGRAGELFF. DNA of the CDR3: TGTGCCAGCAGTTTGTTTATTCCTAGCGGGAGAGCCGGGGAGCTGTTTTTT. This sequence joins TRBV27 and TRBJ2-2, with 10 bases aligning to TRBD2. V was clipped by 3 bases and J by 6 bases; unmatched bases: 10. Germline V gene sequence: CDR1 MNHEY, CDR2 SMNVEV (reference sequence). CDR3 length equals 17 residues.

The rearrangement joins TRBV11-2 to TRBJ2-1, with no clear D. The germline CDR1 and CDR2 sequences are SGHAT and FQNNGV. With 1 base removed from V and 4 bases from J, the gap between germline ends came to 8 bases. This CDR3 spans 14 amino acids. The CDR3 sequence is CASSLAGFYNEQFF. As DNA, the CDR3 is TGTGCCAGCAGCTTAGCAGGTTTTTACAATGAGCAGTTCTTC.